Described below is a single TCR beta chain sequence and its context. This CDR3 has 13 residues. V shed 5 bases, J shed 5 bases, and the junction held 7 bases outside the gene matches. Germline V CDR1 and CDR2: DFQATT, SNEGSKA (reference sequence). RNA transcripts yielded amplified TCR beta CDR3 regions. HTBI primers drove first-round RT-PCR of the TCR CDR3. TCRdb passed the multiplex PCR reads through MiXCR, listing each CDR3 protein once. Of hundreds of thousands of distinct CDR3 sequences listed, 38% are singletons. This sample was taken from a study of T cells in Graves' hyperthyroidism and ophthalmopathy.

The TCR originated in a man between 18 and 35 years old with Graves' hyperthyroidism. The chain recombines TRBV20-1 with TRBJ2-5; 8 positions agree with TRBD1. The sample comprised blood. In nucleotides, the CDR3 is TGCAGTGCTGGCAGGGGGCCGGGGGAGACCCAGTACTTC. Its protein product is CSAGRGPGETQYF.